The 3 T cell receptor beta chains presented below share a single source sample, sequenced in a study of blood T cell repertoires in COVID-19. Some clones are missing from TCRdb's copy, which holds only in-frame ones; the method was immunoSEQ multiplex PCR. Of 87,000 or so clones in the sample, roughly 84% were seen once. The sequenced sample consisted of peripheral blood. All receptors come from a woman older than 75 with COVID-19, enrolled during active disease.

The chain carries TRBV18 and TRBJ1-4, with a tentative D call TRBD1 (6 bases). The CDR3 is 13 amino acids. Looked up from germline, CDR1 is KGHSH and CDR2 is LQKENI. V lost 4 bases to trimming and J lost 8 bases, with 11 bases between them. The CDR3 is CASSRGRGEKLFF. In DNA, the CDR3 is TGTGCCAGCTCACGGGGGCGAGGAGAAAAACTGTTTTTT.

The chain recombines TRBV27 with TRBJ2-1; 7 bases fit TRBD1. CDR1 and CDR2 (germline): MNHEY, SMNVEV (reference sequence). J gave up 6 bases and V 6 bases, and 14 bases lay outside the gene matches. CDR3 length equals 16 residues. The CDR3 nucleotides are TGTGCCAGCAGGGAGACAGGGTTAGGGACATTCAATGAGCAGTTCTTC. This sequence encodes CASRETGLGTFNEQFF.

This chain joins TRBV19 and TRBJ2-1; TRBD1 agrees at 8 bases. The length of the CDR3 is 15 residues. V dropped 10 bases and J dropped 9; count of bases not matched to a gene: 17. Germline V gives CDR1 LNHDA, CDR2 SQIVND (reference sequence). The CDR3 sequence: CATNYRGFASIEQFF. The CDR3 coding sequence is TGTGCCACCAATTACAGGGGGTTTGCTTCTATTGAGCAGTTCTTC.